This is a list of T cell receptor beta chains from one sample in a study of blood T cell repertoires in COVID-19. Sequencing was performed with immunoSEQ multiplex PCR; in TCRdb, only in-frame clones are kept and a portion is missing. The data show a few hundred thousand clones, 88% seen once. Material for sequencing was peripheral blood. The receptors here all came from a human donor in a cohort sampled during active COVID-19. Both conserved end residues are part of each CDR3. The D gene is left open where the match is weak. Size is omitted from some rows. Given values are once, few, many or a class for expanded clones.

abundance: NA
v_gene: TRBV5-1
d_gene: TRBD1
j_gene: TRBJ2-7
CDR3aa: CASNISGTGPGEQYF
CDR3nt: TGCGCCAGCAATATCTCCGGGACAGGGCCGGGAGAGCAGTACTTC

abundance: NA
v_gene: TRBV6-5
d_gene: NA
j_gene: TRBJ1-2
CDR3aa: CASWGGRFGYTF
CDR3nt: TGTGCCAGCTGGGGAGGGAGGTTCGGCTACACCTTC

abundance: NA
v_gene: TRBV11-2
d_gene: NA
j_gene: TRBJ2-7
CDR3aa: CASSLYRSYEQYF
CDR3nt: TGTGCCAGCAGCTTATACAGGTCCTACGAGCAGTACTTC

abundance: few
v_gene: TRBV4-1
d_gene: NA
j_gene: TRBJ1-4
CDR3aa: CASSQEAQGREKLFF
CDR3nt: TGCGCCAGCAGCCAAGAAGCACAGGGACGGGAAAAACTGTTTTTT

abundance: NA
v_gene: TRBV7-8
d_gene: TRBD1
j_gene: TRBJ1-5
CDR3aa: CASSPGTGGQHF
CDR3nt: TGTGCCAGCAGCCCTGGGACAGGGGGCCAGCATTTT

abundance: once
v_gene: TRBV14
d_gene: TRBD1
j_gene: TRBJ2-7
CDR3aa: CASSQEGYGDSLYEQYF
CDR3nt: TGTGCCAGCAGCCAAGAAGGTTATGGGGACAGTCTCTACGAGCAGTACTTC

abundance: NA
v_gene: TRBV15
d_gene: TRBD1
j_gene: TRBJ1-2
CDR3aa: CATSSGGQGVNYGYTF
CDR3nt: TGTGCCACCAGCAGTGGAGGACAGGGAGTGAACTATGGCTACACCTTC

abundance: NA
v_gene: TRBV4-3
d_gene: TRBD2
j_gene: TRBJ2-1
CDR3aa: CASSQELAASNEQFF
CDR3nt: TGCGCCAGCAGCCAAGAACTAGCGGCTAGCAATGAGCAGTTCTTC

abundance: NA
v_gene: TRBV10-3
d_gene: TRBD1
j_gene: TRBJ2-7
CDR3aa: CAISPGQGLSYEQYF
CDR3nt: TGTGCCATCAGTCCGGGACAGGGTCTTTCCTACGAGCAGTACTTC

abundance: NA
v_gene: TRBV27
d_gene: TRBD1
j_gene: TRBJ2-3
CDR3aa: CASSFGTGTADTQYF
CDR3nt: TGTGCCAGCAGTTTCGGGACAGGGACAGCAGATACGCAGTATTTT

abundance: once
v_gene: TRBV11-2
d_gene: NA
j_gene: TRBJ1-1
CDR3aa: CASSLGRRGTEAFF
CDR3nt: TGTGCCAGCAGCTTAGGCAGGAGAGGGACTGAAGCTTTCTTT

abundance: NA
v_gene: TRBV6-5
d_gene: NA
j_gene: TRBJ2-7
CDR3aa: CASPPAGGRDYEQYF
CDR3nt: TGTGCCAGCCCCCCCGCCGGAGGTCGAGACTACGAGCAGTACTTC

abundance: many
v_gene: TRBV7-9
d_gene: TRBD1
j_gene: TRBJ1-1
CDR3aa: CASSLTAQGGEAFF
CDR3nt: TGTGCCAGCAGCTTAACGGCACAGGGGGGTGAAGCTTTCTTT

abundance: NA
v_gene: TRBV6-5
d_gene: NA
j_gene: TRBJ2-5
CDR3aa: CASSRDSETQYF
CDR3nt: TGTGCCAGCAGCCGGGACTCGGAGACCCAGTACTTC

abundance: NA
v_gene: TRBV19
d_gene: NA
j_gene: TRBJ1-1
CDR3aa: CASNTRGALNTEAFF
CDR3nt: TGTGCCAGTAATACCCGGGGGGCGTTAAACACTGAAGCTTTCTTT

abundance: NA
v_gene: TRBV29-1
d_gene: TRBD1
j_gene: TRBJ1-2
CDR3aa: CSVDATGTGFNYGYTF
CDR3nt: TGCAGCGTTGACGCAACCGGGACAGGGTTTAACTATGGCTACACCTTC

abundance: NA
v_gene: TRBV3-1/TRBV3-2
d_gene: NA
j_gene: TRBJ2-5
CDR3aa: CASSQPMTGRLETQYF
CDR3nt: TGTGCCAGCAGCCAACCTATGACAGGGAGGTTAGAGACCCAGTACTTC

abundance: NA
v_gene: TRBV27
d_gene: TRBD2
j_gene: TRBJ2-7
CDR3aa: CASSFFAGGQNPNGEQYF
CDR3nt: TGTGCCAGCAGTTTTTTTGCGGGGGGGCAGAATCCGAACGGCGAGCAGTACTTC

abundance: NA
v_gene: TRBV6-1
d_gene: TRBD1
j_gene: TRBJ1-2
CDR3aa: CASSEDNQGVYGYTF
CDR3nt: TGTGCCAGCAGTGAAGACAATCAGGGGGTCTATGGCTACACCTTC

abundance: once
v_gene: TRBV5-6
d_gene: TRBD1
j_gene: TRBJ1-2
CDR3aa: CASSLWDRAQPGYTF
CDR3nt: TGTGCCAGCAGCTTGTGGGACAGGGCCCAACCTGGCTACACCTTC

abundance: NA
v_gene: TRBV19
d_gene: NA
j_gene: TRBJ1-5
CDR3aa: CASSIPSRLYSNQPQHF
CDR3nt: TGTGCCAGTAGTATCCCCAGCAGACTATATAGCAATCAGCCCCAGCATTTT

abundance: NA
v_gene: TRBV9
d_gene: NA
j_gene: TRBJ1-3
CDR3aa: CASSVGASTSGNTIYF
CDR3nt: TGTGCCAGCAGCGTAGGGGCTTCAACCTCTGGAAACACCATATATTTT

abundance: NA
v_gene: TRBV6-5
d_gene: NA
j_gene: TRBJ1-2
CDR3aa: CASSPRGVGYTF
CDR3nt: TGTGCCAGCAGTCCCCGGGGGGTTGGCTACACCTTC

abundance: NA
v_gene: TRBV4-1
d_gene: NA
j_gene: TRBJ2-7
CDR3aa: CASSQEYPPRYEQYF
CDR3nt: TGCGCCAGCAGCCAAGAGTATCCCCCTCGTTACGAGCAGTACTTC

abundance: NA
v_gene: TRBV28
d_gene: TRBD1
j_gene: TRBJ2-5
CDR3aa: CASSPDRGGETQYF
CDR3nt: TGTGCCAGCAGTCCGGACAGGGGTGGTGAGACCCAGTACTTC

abundance: once
v_gene: TRBV9
d_gene: NA
j_gene: TRBJ2-7
CDR3aa: CASNPGDHSYEQYF
CDR3nt: TGTGCCAGCAACCCAGGGGACCACTCCTACGAGCAGTACTTC

abundance: NA
v_gene: TRBV7-6
d_gene: TRBD1
j_gene: TRBJ1-2
CDR3aa: CASSPGQGAGYGYTF
CDR3nt: TGTGCCAGCAGCCCGGGACAGGGGGCAGGGTATGGCTACACCTTC

abundance: NA
v_gene: TRBV5-6
d_gene: NA
j_gene: TRBJ1-4
CDR3aa: CASSLLRTNEKLFF
CDR3nt: TGTGCCAGCAGCTTGTTGAGGACTAATGAAAAACTGTTTTTT

abundance: NA
v_gene: TRBV28
d_gene: TRBD2
j_gene: TRBJ2-7
CDR3aa: CASPAPGGEQYF
CDR3nt: TGTGCCAGCCCTGCACCGGGGGGCGAGCAGTACTTC

abundance: NA
v_gene: TRBV9
d_gene: TRBD2
j_gene: TRBJ2-3
CDR3aa: CASSGGGGYTDTQYF
CDR3nt: TGTGCCAGCAGCGGCGGGGGGGGATACACAGATACGCAGTATTTT

abundance: NA
v_gene: TRBV6-5
d_gene: TRBD1
j_gene: TRBJ2-7
CDR3aa: CASTPPGTGGSEQYF
CDR3nt: TGTGCCAGCACCCCACCCGGGACAGGGGGCTCCGAGCAGTACTTC

abundance: NA
v_gene: TRBV5-1
d_gene: TRBD1
j_gene: TRBJ1-2
CDR3aa: CASSPGQGRYTF
CDR3nt: TGCGCCAGCAGTCCGGGACAGGGTCGCTACACCTTC

abundance: few
v_gene: TRBV12-5
d_gene: TRBD1
j_gene: TRBJ1-5
CDR3aa: CASGPDPGQAGNQPQHF
CDR3nt: TGTGCTAGTGGTCCGGACCCGGGACAGGCGGGGAATCAGCCCCAGCATTTT

abundance: NA
v_gene: TRBV6-5
d_gene: NA
j_gene: TRBJ1-3
CDR3aa: CASSRTDGGNTIYF
CDR3nt: TGTGCCAGCAGTCGGACAGATGGAGGAAACACCATATATTTT

abundance: once
v_gene: TRBV9
d_gene: TRBD2
j_gene: TRBJ2-7
CDR3aa: CASSVTGGPYEQYF
CDR3nt: TGTGCCAGCAGCGTAACGGGGGGGCCCTACGAGCAGTACTTC

abundance: NA
v_gene: TRBV30
d_gene: NA
j_gene: TRBJ1-4
CDR3aa: CAWKRTDPLEKLFF
CDR3nt: TGTGCCTGGAAAAGGACAGATCCCCTAGAAAAACTGTTTTTT

abundance: NA
v_gene: TRBV7-9
d_gene: TRBD1
j_gene: TRBJ2-2
CDR3aa: CASSLDRVSAGELFF
CDR3nt: TGTGCCAGCAGCTTGGACAGGGTCAGCGCCGGGGAGCTGTTTTTT

abundance: once
v_gene: TRBV4-1
d_gene: NA
j_gene: TRBJ2-3
CDR3aa: CASSQEDRSTDTQYF
CDR3nt: TGCGCCAGCAGCCAAGAGGACAGAAGCACAGATACGCAGTATTTT

abundance: NA
v_gene: TRBV9
d_gene: TRBD1
j_gene: TRBJ2-7
CDR3aa: CASSPTGNTYEQYF
CDR3nt: TGTGCCAGCAGCCCGACAGGGAATACCTACGAGCAGTACTTC

abundance: once
v_gene: TRBV3-1/TRBV3-2
d_gene: NA
j_gene: TRBJ1-1
CDR3aa: CANGYWTADTEAFF
CDR3nt: TGTGCCAACGGGTACTGGACAGCGGACACTGAAGCTTTCTTT

abundance: NA
v_gene: TRBV28
d_gene: TRBD1
j_gene: TRBJ1-4
CDR3aa: CASSSGQARNEKLFF
CDR3nt: TGTGCCAGCAGCTCCGGACAGGCGCGCAATGAAAAACTGTTTTTT

abundance: once
v_gene: TRBV7-9
d_gene: NA
j_gene: TRBJ2-1
CDR3aa: CGSGSPGEQFF
CDR3nt: TGTGGTAGCGGCTCACCGGGTGAGCAGTTCTTC

abundance: NA
v_gene: TRBV4-3
d_gene: TRBD2
j_gene: TRBJ2-3
CDR3aa: CASSRGIAGGGDAQYF
CDR3nt: TGCGCCAGCAGCCGAGGGATAGCGGGGGGAGGCGATGCACAGTATTTT

abundance: NA
v_gene: TRBV27
d_gene: TRBD2
j_gene: TRBJ2-3
CDR3aa: CAAREAGTPTDTQYF
CDR3nt: TGTGCCGCCCGGGAGGCGGGAACTCCTACAGATACGCAGTATTTT

abundance: NA
v_gene: TRBV5-6
d_gene: TRBD1
j_gene: TRBJ1-3
CDR3aa: CASRDGTGSLNGNTIYF
CDR3nt: TGTGCCAGCAGGGACGGGACAGGGAGCCTAAATGGAAACACCATATATTTT

abundance: NA
v_gene: TRBV3-1/TRBV3-2
d_gene: NA
j_gene: TRBJ1-5
CDR3aa: CASSQGQQGEHGSPQHF
CDR3nt: TGTGCCAGCAGCCAAGGACAACAGGGCGAGCATGGATCGCCCCAGCATTTT

abundance: NA
v_gene: TRBV7-2
d_gene: NA
j_gene: TRBJ2-5
CDR3aa: CASSPGIQETQYF
CDR3nt: TGTGCCAGCAGCCCAGGGATACAAGAGACCCAGTACTTC

abundance: NA
v_gene: TRBV28
d_gene: NA
j_gene: TRBJ1-1
CDR3aa: CASTAGAGLEAFF
CDR3nt: TGTGCCAGCACCGCGGGGGCGGGCCTTGAAGCTTTCTTT

abundance: few
v_gene: TRBV19
d_gene: NA
j_gene: TRBJ1-3
CDR3aa: CASSDNSGNTIYF
CDR3nt: TGTGCCAGTAGTGACAACTCTGGAAACACCATATATTTT

abundance: few
v_gene: TRBV5-6
d_gene: NA
j_gene: TRBJ2-7
CDR3aa: CASSFNGRLPYEQYF
CDR3nt: TGTGCCAGCAGCTTCAACGGCAGGCTGCCCTACGAGCAGTACTTC

abundance: NA
v_gene: TRBV5-1
d_gene: TRBD1
j_gene: TRBJ2-7
CDR3aa: CASSWGTGSYEQYF
CDR3nt: TGCGCCAGCAGCTGGGGGACAGGATCCTACGAGCAGTACTTC